The clone carrying this T cell receptor (beta chain) was seen at least ten times. Its antigen is currently unknown. The entry originates in a study of early T cells in non-severe SARS-CoV-2 infection. Looking at the study overall: Investigators sequenced bulk RNA drawn from unsorted whole blood, and chains remained unpaired.

Study results and limitations: Database matching using VDJdb favored anti-spike CD8 responses, with private and CD4 specificities left missing.

The CDR3 runs to 14 residues. In germline, CDR1 is SGDLS, CDR2 YYNGEE. V lost 4 bases and J 2 bases, leaving 10 bases between the germline ends. As part of library construction, unique molecular identifiers were attached to individual cDNA molecules. TCRdb passed the 5' RACE reads through MiXCR, listing each CDR3 protein once. This repertoire shows some 21,000 distinct CDR3 sequences, about 4% found once; its top ten account for approximately 7.2%. Input material: whole blood. The chain joins TRBV9 to TRBJ1-5; D is unresolved. The TCR sequence derives from an adult who was a healthcare worker with PCR-confirmed SARS-CoV-2 infection or an uninfected control (not recorded which). The CDR3 region has the DNA TGTGCCAGCAGCCGGGAGTCTGGCAATCAGCCCCAGCATTTT. This gives the protein CASSRESGNQPQHF.